This TCR beta chain comes out of a study of blood T cells in healthy people across ages. Through a sample-barcoded 5' primer and a J-beta primer mix, a second PCR was run for 7 to 11 cycles. Carrying 12 random nucleotides, a template-switch adaptor labeled each individual cDNA molecule. TCRdb processed the 5' RACE reads anew with MiXCR; each CDR3 protein has one entry. The table includes about 1.8 million distinct CDR3 sequences, around 50% detected once. In the case of this clonotype: Its cognate antigen is unknown.

Study-wide results and limits: Per-million-T-cell TCR beta diversity fell roughly linearly with age. It was not possible, with unsorted PBMCs, to conclusively compare naive and antigen-experienced cells.

The germline V gene has CDR1 MDHEN and CDR2 SYDVKM. CDR3 size: 14 residues. With V trimmed by 5 bases and J by 13 bases, 15 bases remained unmatched. The receptor was derived from a woman in her thirties or forties in good health. The chain links TRBV28 to TRBJ2-5; 8 bases fit TRBD1. Sequencing used blood. CDR3 sequence: CASSPRTGSNERYF. The CDR3 bases are TGTGCCAGCAGTCCCCGGACAGGGAGCAACGAGCGGTACTTC.